This TCR beta chain was observed in a study of blood T cell repertoires in COVID-19. Libraries were prepared by immunoSEQ multiplex PCR; TCRdb keeps only in-frame clonotypes and omits some of them. The sample holds about 170,000 clones, around 85% seen once. Germline CDR1 and CDR2: MNHEY and SVGEGT. The CDR3 sequence is 16 residues long. V was pared by 5 bases and J by 0 bases, with 14 bases between. The TCR sequence derives from a man at least 80 years old with COVID-19, enrolled during active disease. Sequenced sample: peripheral blood. The chain joins TRBV6-2 or TRBV6-3 to TRBJ2-1; D is unclear. The DNA for the CDR3 is TGTGCCAGCAGTACCCCCCGACGGAGCTCCTACAATGAGCAGTTCTTC. Translated, it gives CASSTPRRSSYNEQFF.